These 13 T cell receptor beta chains originate from one sample sequenced in a study of T cell clonality in common variable immunodeficiency. The table came from immunoSEQ multiplex PCR; TCRdb's copy has only in-frame clones and leaves some out. The table records about 52,000 clones without singletons, the ten largest covering 2% to 2.5%. The source material was peripheral blood mononuclear cells. The receptors shown here come from a person aged 18-70 years in good health.

This clone was recorded many times. The observed sequence ends 3 residues before the CDR3 terminus, with the missing tail filled in from the germline J gene. The genes are TRBV5-1 and TRBJ2-1, with unresolved D. The CDR3 totals 12 residues. V was trimmed by 0 bases and J by 8 bases, leaving 6 bases between them. Germline CDR1 reads SGHRS; CDR2 reads YFSETQ. The sequenced part of the CDR3 DNA is TGCGCCAGCAGCTTGGGAGACTATGAG. Its translation: CASSLGDYE. The whole CDR3 protein is CASSLGDYEQFF.

This clone was seen ten or more times. The read falls 3 residues short of the CDR3 end, and the missing part is taken from the germline J gene. The rearrangement uses TRBV4-1 and TRBJ2-3; 10 positions match TRBD2. There are 17 residues in the CDR3. The trim removed 3 bases at V and 3 bases at J, leaving 9 bases unmatched. In germline, CDR1 is MGHRA, CDR2 YSYEKL. The CDR3 DNA, read in part, is TGCGCCAGCAGCCAGGGAAGCGGGGGGGAACTGACAGATACG. Protein sequence: CASSQGSGGELTDT. The whole CDR3 region reads CASSQGSGGELTDTQYF.

This clone came up many times. The CDR3 extends 3 residues past the end of the read, so its final part is completed from the germline J gene. The chain joins TRBV20-1 to TRBJ2-3; D unresolved. CDR1 DFQATT and CDR2 SNEGSKA come from the germline V gene (reference sequence). Trimming shortened V by 3 bases and J by 2 bases, and 6 bases separated the two germline ends. This CDR3 spans 12 amino acids. The CDR3 here is CSASILTDTQYF. The DNA read from the CDR3 is TGCAGTGCTAGTATCCTCACAGATACG.

There are many counts of this clone. With the read ending 3 residues before the CDR3 end, the germline J gene is used to fill in that end. The gene calls are TRBV20-1 and TRBJ1-1; weak D call: TRBD1 (5 bases). CDR3 size: 15 residues. Trimming removed 5 bases from V and 1 base from J, with 17 bases in between. The V gene's germline CDR1 is DFQATT and CDR2 SNEGSKA (reference sequence). Here the CDR3 reads CSAARRIGGNTEAFF. The CDR3 bases that were read are TGCAGTGCTGCTCGCAGGATCGGGGGGAACACTGAA.

The sample holds many counts of this clone. Sequencing ends 3 residues short of the CDR3 end; the germline J gene provides the rest. V gene TRBV18 combines with J gene TRBJ2-2; 10 nucleotides match TRBD2. CDR3 length: 15 residues. Trimming at V came to 1 base and at J to 4 bases, leaving 0 bases not matched to a gene. Per the germline V gene, CDR1 is KGHSH and CDR2 is LQKENI. Partial CDR3 DNA: TGTGCCAGCTCACCACTAGCGGGGGGCACCGGGGAG. Amino acid sequence: CASSPLAGGTGE. The full CDR3 protein is CASSPLAGGTGELFF.

This clone was found a few times. Sequencing ends 3 residues short of the CDR3 end; the germline J gene provides the rest. V is TRBV7-9 and J is TRBJ2-7; 9 positions agree with TRBD2. Germline V gene data show CDR1 as SEHNR and CDR2 as FQNEAQ (reference sequence). J gave up 3 bases and V 3 bases, and 6 bases lay outside the gene matches. The CDR3 spans 15 residues. The CDR3 is CASSLSGRSGYEQYF. Partial CDR3 DNA: TGTGCCAGCAGCTTGAGCGGGAGGTCGGGCTACGAG.

This clone was observed at least ten times. The read ends 3 residues before the CDR3 terminus; that terminus is restored from the germline J gene. The chain joins TRBV5-1 to TRBJ1-1; 9 bases align to TRBD1. V trimming: 4 bases; J trimming: 4 bases; junction bases outside the gene matches: 11. The CDR3 covers 16 residues. The V gene's germline CDR1 is SGHRS and CDR2 YFSETQ. CDR3 DNA, as far as it was read: TGCGCCAGCAGCAAGAACACAGGGGGCGCGGGCACTGAA. Encoded protein: CASSKNTGGAGTE. The whole CDR3 is CASSKNTGGAGTEAFF.

This clone occurred many times. The CDR3 sequence is CASSETGTGVEAFF. The sequenced CDR3 bases are TGTGCCAGCAGTGAAACGGGGACAGGGGTTGAA. The rearrangement joins TRBV6-1 to TRBJ1-1, with 10 bases lining up with TRBD1. The CDR3 is cut off 3 residues early in the read; its end comes from the germline J gene. With V trimmed by 2 bases and J by 7 bases, 4 bases remained unmatched. Germline V gene sequence: CDR1 MNHNS, CDR2 SASEGT. The CDR3 sequence is 14 residues long.

This clone has at least ten counts. The read stops 3 residues short of the end of the CDR3; the missing end is completed from the germline J gene. V gene TRBV7-8 combines with J gene TRBJ2-4; TRBD2 agrees at 10 bases. CDR3 length: 13 amino acids. Losses at the gene ends were 3 bases for V and 7 bases for J; bases not matched to a gene: 0. The germline CDR1 and CDR2 sequences are SGHVS and FQNEAQ. This CDR3 reads CASSLGLANIQYF. The sequenced CDR3 bases are TGTGCCAGCAGCTTGGGACTAGCGAACATT.

This clone was counted ten times or more. At one boundary the junction diverges from the germline segment, which might be a read error. The read comes to an end 3 residues before the CDR3 does, leaving the germline J gene to fill in the end. V usage is TRBV7-7 and J usage is TRBJ1-5, with TRBD1 matching 11 bases. The CDR3 runs to 15 residues. CDR1 and CDR2 from the germline V gene are SSHAT and FNYEAQ (reference sequence). CDR3 region: CASSGQGACNQPQHF. The DNA read from the CDR3 is TGTGCTAGCAGCGGACAGGGGGCATGCAATCAGCCC.

This clone has only a few counts. The read stops 3 residues short of the end of the CDR3; the missing end is completed from the germline J gene. The chain recombines TRBV19 with TRBJ2-7, with 7 bases lining up with TRBD2. Germline V gene lookup returns CDR1 LNHDA and CDR2 SQIVND (reference sequence). J gave up 3 bases and V 4 bases, and 9 bases lay outside the gene matches. This CDR3 comprises 15 residues. The CDR3 here is CASSRFLASGYEQYF. The CDR3 DNA, read in part, is TGTGCCAGTAGTAGATTCTTGGCTAGCGGCTACGAG. The full variable domain, completed using reference TRBV19 and TRBJ2-7, is DGGITQSPKYLFRKEGQNVTLSCEQNLNHDAMYWYRQDPGQGLRLIYYSQIVNDFQKGDIAEGYSVSREKKESFPLTVTSAQKNPTAFYLCASSRFLASGYEQYFGPGTRLTVT.

The table lists this clone with many counts. Read data end 3 residues before the CDR3 end; the end is taken from the germline J gene. V is TRBV5-1 and J is TRBJ1-4; D is ambiguous. CDR3 length: 15 amino acids. Looked up from germline, CDR1 is SGHRS and CDR2 is YFSETQ. V shed 0 bases and J shed 5 bases, with 11 bases lying between them. CDR3 region: CASSLVAVPNEKLFF. The sequenced CDR3 bases are TGCGCCAGCAGCTTGGTTGCAGTCCCGAATGAAAAA.

This clone appeared many times. The CDR3 is cut off 3 residues early in the read; its end comes from the germline J gene. The gene calls are TRBV5-1 and TRBJ2-7; 7 bases line up with TRBD1. This CDR3 has 14 amino acids. Germline trimming cut 4 bases from V and 3 bases from J; bases unmatched to any gene: 7. Germline CDR1 SGHRS, CDR2 YFSETQ. The covered CDR3 bases are TGCGCCAGCAGCGCCACAGGGGATTACTACGAG. Translated: CASSATGDYYE. Given in full, the CDR3 is CASSATGDYYEQYF.